The clone carrying this T cell receptor beta chain appeared many times. Its antigen remains unknown. These data are taken from a study of metastatic and nonmetastatic thyroid tumors. Broader study findings: When malignant thyroid tumors were compared with benign nodules, TCR beta diversity was reportedly significantly higher in the malignant tumors. This held in both blood and tumor samples.

Germline V CDR1 and CDR2: MNHEY, SMNVEV (reference sequence). V dropped 7 bases and J dropped 6 bases, with 13 bases sitting between them. The CDR3 is made up of 12 amino acids. Authors' processing steps: The distant-metastasis classifier for papillary thyroid cancer was built from CDR3 differences across clinicopathological groups. TCRdb called clones again from the PCR reads with MiXCR. It is TCRdb's table, rather than the study itself, that gives the V and J calls and clone size. Altogether roughly 18,000 clones are present, approximately 20% being singletons, with the ten largest covering 15% to 20%. Each patient came to thyroid surgery without any prior treatment (of any kind).

The chain is built from TRBV27 and TRBJ2-7; D perhaps matches TRBD2 (5 bases). Input material: tumor tissue. The sequence was obtained from a female donor with papillary thyroid cancer or a benign thyroid nodule (not recorded which). Some clones in this sample may be carry-over from other donors' samples. CDR3 in amino acids: CASTHRGSEQYF. The CDR3 nucleotides are TGTGCCAGCACCCATCGAGGGAGCGAGCAGTACTTC.